This TCR beta chain came from a study of metastatic and nonmetastatic thyroid tumors. Background on the study: Where malignant and benign thyroid patients were concerned, repertoires were compared across blood and tumor or nodule tissue.

Germline CDR1 and CDR2: GTSNPN and SVGIG (reference sequence). This CDR3 region has 14 residues. The V end lost 2 bases, the J end lost 3 bases, and 11 bases lay between the germline ends. In regard to this clone: Antigen specificity is unknown.

As originally analysed: Between-group CDR3 differences, defined by clinicopathological status, yielded a distant-metastasis classifier for papillary thyroid cancer. TCRdb re-clonotyped the PCR reads via MiXCR. The V and J calls and clone size come from TCRdb's table, not from the authors' own analysis. The sample records some 20,000 clones, roughly 15% being singletons. Thyroid surgery was preceded by no treatment in any patient. Study-wide results and caveats: In blood and tumor, TCR beta diversity was reportedly significantly higher in malignant thyroid tumors than in benign nodules.

Sequencing was done on a sample of blood. The chain couples TRBV30 to TRBJ1-5; D is uncertain. The TCR sequence derives from a male donor with papillary thyroid cancer or a benign thyroid nodule (not recorded which). Some clones in this sample may be carry-over from other donors' samples. This CDR3 is CAWSFGGPNQPQHF. Written as DNA, the CDR3 is TGTGCCTGGAGTTTTGGAGGGCCCAATCAGCCCCAGCATTTT.